A selection of T cell receptor beta chains follows, all from one sample in a study of T cell changes during pregnancy in multiple sclerosis. Profiling relied on immunoSEQ multiplex PCR, and the TCRdb table lists in-frame clones only, not all of them. The sample gives 40,000 to 55,000 clones, approximately 87% of which show up once; over 1.2% is in the top ten. The sample in question was peripheral blood, obtained in the first trimester of pregnancy. The receptors shown here come from a female donor in good health, enrolled as a control in a pregnancy study. The CDR3 runs from the conserved cysteine through the conserved F or W. Clone sizes are given selectively: once, few, many, or a class where the clone is expanded.

size: once; V: TRBV18; J: TRBJ2-2; CDR3: CASSQSTATNTGELFF
size: NA; V: TRBV6-1; J: TRBJ1-1; CDR3: CASSEWTVKVTEAFF
size: NA; V: TRBV5-1; J: TRBJ1-5; CDR3: CASSLYPDSNQPQHF
size: NA; V: TRBV5-1; J: TRBJ2-4; CDR3: CASRLVGIQYF
size: NA; V: TRBV5-4; J: TRBJ1-3; CDR3: CASSLGPQGWNSGNTIYF
size: NA; V: TRBV19; J: TRBJ2-7; CDR3: CARDFCSYEQYF
size: NA; V: TRBV15; J: TRBJ2-5; CDR3: CATSRDHETQYF
size: NA; V: TRBV19; J: TRBJ1-1; CDR3: CASSRQPNTEAFF
size: NA; V: TRBV29-1; J: TRBJ2-5; CDR3: CSVGEGVTQYF
size: NA; V: TRBV19; J: TRBJ2-3; CDR3: CASSITSGGTDTQYF